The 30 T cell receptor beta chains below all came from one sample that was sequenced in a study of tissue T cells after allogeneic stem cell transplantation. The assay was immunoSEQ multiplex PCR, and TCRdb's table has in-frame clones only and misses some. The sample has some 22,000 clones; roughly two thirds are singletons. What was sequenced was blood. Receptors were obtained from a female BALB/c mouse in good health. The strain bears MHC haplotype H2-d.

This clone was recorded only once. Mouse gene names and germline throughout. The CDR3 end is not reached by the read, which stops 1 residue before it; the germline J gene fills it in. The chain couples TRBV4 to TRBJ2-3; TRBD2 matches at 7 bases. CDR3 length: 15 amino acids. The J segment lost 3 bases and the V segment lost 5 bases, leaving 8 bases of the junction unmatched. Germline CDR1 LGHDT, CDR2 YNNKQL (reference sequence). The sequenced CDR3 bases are TGTGCCAGCAGCCCTTCACTGGGGAGGGCAGAAACGCTGTAT. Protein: CASSPSLGRAETLY. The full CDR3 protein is CASSPSLGRAETLYF.

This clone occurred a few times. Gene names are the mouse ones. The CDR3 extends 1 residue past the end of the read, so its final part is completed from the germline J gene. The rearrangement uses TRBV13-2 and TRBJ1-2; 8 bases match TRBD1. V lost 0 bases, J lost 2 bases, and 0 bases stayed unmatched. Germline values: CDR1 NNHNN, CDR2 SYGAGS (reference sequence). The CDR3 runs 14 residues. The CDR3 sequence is CASGDGTGNSDYTF. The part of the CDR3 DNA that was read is TGTGCCAGCGGTGATGGGACAGGGAACTCCGACTACACC.

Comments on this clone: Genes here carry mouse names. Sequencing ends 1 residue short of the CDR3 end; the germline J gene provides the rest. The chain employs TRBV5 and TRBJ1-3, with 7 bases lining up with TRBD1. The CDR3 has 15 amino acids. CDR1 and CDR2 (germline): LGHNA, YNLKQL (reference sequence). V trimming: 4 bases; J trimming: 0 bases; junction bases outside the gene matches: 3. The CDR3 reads CASSRQGDSGNTLYF. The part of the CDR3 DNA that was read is TGTGCCAGCAGCCGGCAGGGGGATTCTGGAAATACGCTCTAT.

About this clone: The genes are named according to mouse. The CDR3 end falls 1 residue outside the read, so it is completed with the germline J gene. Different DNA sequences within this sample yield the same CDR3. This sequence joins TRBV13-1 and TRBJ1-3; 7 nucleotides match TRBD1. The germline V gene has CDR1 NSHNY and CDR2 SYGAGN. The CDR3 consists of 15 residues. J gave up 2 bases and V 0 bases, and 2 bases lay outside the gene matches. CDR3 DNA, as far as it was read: TGTGCCAGCAGTGATGCCCAGGGGGCTGGAAATACGCTCTAT. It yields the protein CASSDAQGAGNTLY. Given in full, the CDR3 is CASSDAQGAGNTLYF.

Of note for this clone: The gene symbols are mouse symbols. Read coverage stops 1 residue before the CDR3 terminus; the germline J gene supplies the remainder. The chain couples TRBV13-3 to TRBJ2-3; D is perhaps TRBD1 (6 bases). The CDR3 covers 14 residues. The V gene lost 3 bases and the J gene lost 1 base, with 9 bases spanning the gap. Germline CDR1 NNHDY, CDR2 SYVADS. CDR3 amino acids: CASSGTAGAETLYF. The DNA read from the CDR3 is TGTGCCAGCAGTGGGACAGCTGGTGCAGAAACGCTGTAT.

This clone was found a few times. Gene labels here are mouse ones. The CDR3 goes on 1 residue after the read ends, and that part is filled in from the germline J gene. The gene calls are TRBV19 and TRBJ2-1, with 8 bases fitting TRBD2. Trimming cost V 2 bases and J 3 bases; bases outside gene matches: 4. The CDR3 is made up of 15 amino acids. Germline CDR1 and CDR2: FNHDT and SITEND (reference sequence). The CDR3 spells CASSITGGVYAEQFF. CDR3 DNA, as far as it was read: TGTGCCAGCAGTATTACTGGGGGTGTCTATGCTGAGCAGTTC.

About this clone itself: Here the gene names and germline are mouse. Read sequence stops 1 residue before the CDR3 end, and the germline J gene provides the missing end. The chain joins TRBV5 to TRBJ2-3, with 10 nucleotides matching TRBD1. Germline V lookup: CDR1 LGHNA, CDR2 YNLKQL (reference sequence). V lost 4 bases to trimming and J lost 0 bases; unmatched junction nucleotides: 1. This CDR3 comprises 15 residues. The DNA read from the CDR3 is TGTGCCAGCAGCCCGGACAGGGGGAGTGCAGAAACGCTGTAT. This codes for CASSPDRGSAETLY. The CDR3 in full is CASSPDRGSAETLYF.

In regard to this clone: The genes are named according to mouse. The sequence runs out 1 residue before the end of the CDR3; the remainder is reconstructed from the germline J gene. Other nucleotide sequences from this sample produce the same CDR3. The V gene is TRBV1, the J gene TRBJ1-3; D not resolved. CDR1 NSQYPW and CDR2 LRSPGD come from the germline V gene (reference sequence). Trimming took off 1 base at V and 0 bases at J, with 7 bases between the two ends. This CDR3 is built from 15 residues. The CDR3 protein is CTCSAGQNSGNTLYF. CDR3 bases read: TGCACCTGCAGTGCAGGTCAAAATTCTGGAAATACGCTCTAT.

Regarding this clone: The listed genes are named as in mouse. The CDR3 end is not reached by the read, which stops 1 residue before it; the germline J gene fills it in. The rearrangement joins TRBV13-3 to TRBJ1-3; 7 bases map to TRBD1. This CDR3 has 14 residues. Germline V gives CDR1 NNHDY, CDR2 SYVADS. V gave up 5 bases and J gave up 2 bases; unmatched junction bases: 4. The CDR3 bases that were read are TGTGCCAGCAGGGAGACAGGGCCTGGAAATACGCTCTAT. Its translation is CASRETGPGNTLY. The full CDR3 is CASRETGPGNTLYF.

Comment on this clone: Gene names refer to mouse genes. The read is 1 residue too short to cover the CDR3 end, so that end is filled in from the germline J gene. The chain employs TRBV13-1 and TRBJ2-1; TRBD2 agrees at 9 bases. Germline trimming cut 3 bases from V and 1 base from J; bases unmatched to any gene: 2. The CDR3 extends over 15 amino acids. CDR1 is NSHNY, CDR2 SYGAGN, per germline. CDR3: CASSGDWENYAEQFF. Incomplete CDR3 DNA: TGTGCCAGCAGTGGGGACTGGGAGAACTATGCTGAGCAGTTC.

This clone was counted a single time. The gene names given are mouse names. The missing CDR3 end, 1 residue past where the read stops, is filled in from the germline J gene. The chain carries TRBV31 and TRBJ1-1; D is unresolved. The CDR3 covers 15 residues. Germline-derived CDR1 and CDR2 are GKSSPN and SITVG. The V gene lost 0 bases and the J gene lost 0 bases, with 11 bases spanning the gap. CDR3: CAWSLDAPANTEVFF. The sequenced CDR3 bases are TGTGCCTGGAGTCTAGATGCACCCGCAAACACAGAAGTCTTC.

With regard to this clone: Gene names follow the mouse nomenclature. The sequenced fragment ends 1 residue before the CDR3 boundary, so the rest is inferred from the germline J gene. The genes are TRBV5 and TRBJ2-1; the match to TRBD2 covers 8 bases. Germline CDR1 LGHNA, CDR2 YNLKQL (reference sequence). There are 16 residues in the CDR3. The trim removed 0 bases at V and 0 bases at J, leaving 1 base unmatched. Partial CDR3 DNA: TGTGCCAGCAGCCAAGACTGGGGGGTTAACTATGCTGAGCAGTTC. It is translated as CASSQDWGVNYAEQF. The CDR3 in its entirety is CASSQDWGVNYAEQFF.

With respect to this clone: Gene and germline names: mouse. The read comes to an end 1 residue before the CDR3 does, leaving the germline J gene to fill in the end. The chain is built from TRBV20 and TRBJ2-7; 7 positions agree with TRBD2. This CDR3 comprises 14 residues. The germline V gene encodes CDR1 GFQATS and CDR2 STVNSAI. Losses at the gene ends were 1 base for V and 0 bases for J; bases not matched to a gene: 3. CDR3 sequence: CGARGWGVSYEQYF. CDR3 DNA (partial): TGTGGTGCTAGGGGATGGGGGGTCTCCTATGAACAGTAC.

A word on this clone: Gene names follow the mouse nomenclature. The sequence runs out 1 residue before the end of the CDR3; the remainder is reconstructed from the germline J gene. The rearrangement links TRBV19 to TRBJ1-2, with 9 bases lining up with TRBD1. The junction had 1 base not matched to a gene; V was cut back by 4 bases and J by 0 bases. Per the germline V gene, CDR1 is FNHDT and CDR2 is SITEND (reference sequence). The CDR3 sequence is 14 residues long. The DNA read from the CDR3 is TGTGCCAGCAGTCGACAGGGGGCAAACTCCGACTACACC. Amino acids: CASSRQGANSDYT. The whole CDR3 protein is CASSRQGANSDYTF.

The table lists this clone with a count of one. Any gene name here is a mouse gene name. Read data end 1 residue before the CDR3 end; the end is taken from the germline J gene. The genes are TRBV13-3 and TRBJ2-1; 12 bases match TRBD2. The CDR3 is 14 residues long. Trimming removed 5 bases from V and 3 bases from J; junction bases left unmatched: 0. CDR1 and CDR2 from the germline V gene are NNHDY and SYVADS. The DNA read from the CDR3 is TGTGCCAGCAGGGACTGGGGGGGCTATGCTGAGCAGTTC. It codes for CASRDWGGYAEQF. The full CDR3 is CASRDWGGYAEQFF.

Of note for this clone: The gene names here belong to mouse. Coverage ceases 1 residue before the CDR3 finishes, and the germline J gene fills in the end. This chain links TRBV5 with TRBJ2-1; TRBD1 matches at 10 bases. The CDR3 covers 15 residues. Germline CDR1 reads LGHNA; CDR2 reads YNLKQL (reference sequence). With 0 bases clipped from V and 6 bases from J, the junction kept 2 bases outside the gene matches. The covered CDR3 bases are TGTGCCAGCAGCCAAGAACGGGACAGGGGTGCTGAGCAGTTC. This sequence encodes CASSQERDRGAEQF. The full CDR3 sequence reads CASSQERDRGAEQFF.

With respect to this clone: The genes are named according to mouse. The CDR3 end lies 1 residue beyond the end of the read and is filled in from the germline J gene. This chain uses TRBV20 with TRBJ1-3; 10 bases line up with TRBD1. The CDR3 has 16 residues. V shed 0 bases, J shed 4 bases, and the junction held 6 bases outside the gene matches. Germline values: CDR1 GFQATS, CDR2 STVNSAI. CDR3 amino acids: CGAREETGGSGNTLYF. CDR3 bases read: TGTGGTGCTAGGGAAGAGACAGGGGGCTCCGGAAATACGCTCTAT.

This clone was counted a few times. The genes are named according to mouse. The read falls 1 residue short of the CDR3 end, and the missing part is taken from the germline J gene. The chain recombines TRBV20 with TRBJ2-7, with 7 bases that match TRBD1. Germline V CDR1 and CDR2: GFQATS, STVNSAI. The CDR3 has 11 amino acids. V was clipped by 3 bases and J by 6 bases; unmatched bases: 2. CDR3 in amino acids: CGASPGGEQYF. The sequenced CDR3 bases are TGTGGTGCTAGTCCAGGGGGTGAACAGTAC.

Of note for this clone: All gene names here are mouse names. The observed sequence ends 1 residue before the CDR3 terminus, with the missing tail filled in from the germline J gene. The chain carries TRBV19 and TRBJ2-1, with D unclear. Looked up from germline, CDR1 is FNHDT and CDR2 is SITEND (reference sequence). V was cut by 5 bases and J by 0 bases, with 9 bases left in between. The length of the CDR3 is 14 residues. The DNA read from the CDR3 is TGTGCCAGCAGCCGGAGGGTTAACTATGCTGAGCAGTTC. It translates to CASSRRVNYAEQF. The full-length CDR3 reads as CASSRRVNYAEQFF.

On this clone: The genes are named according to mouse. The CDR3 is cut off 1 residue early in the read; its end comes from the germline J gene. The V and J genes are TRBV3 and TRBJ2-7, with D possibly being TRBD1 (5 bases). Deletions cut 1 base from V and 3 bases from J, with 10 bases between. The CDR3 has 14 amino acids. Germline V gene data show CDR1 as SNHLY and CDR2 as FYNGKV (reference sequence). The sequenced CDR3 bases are TGTGCCAGCAGCTTAGGCGGACAAGACTATGAACAGTAC. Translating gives CASSLGGQDYEQY. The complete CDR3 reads CASSLGGQDYEQYF.

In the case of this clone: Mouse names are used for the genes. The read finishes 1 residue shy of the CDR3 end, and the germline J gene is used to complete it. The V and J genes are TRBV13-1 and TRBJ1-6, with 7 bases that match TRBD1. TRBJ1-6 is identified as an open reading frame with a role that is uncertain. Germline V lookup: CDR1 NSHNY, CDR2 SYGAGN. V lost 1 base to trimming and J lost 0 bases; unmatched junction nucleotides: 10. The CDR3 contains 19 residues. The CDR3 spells CASSDPSRGQHSYNSPLYF. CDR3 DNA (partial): TGTGCCAGCAGTGATCCCAGCAGGGGACAGCATTCCTATAATTCGCCCCTCTAC.

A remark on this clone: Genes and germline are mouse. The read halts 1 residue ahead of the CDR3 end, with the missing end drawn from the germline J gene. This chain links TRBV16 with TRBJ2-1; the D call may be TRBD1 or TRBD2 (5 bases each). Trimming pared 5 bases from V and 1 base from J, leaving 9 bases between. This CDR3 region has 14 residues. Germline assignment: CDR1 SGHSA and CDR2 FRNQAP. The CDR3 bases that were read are TGTGCAAGCAGCAACCGGGACAACTATGCTGAGCAGTTC. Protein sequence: CASSNRDNYAEQF. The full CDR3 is CASSNRDNYAEQFF.

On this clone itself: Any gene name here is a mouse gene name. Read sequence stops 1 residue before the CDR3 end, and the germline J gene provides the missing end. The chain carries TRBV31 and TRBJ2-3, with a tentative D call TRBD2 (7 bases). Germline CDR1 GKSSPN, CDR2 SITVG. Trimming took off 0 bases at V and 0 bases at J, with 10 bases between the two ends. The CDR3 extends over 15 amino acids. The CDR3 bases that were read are TGTGCCTGGAGTCTTGGGGGGCCTAGTGCAGAAACGCTGTAT. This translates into CAWSLGGPSAETLY. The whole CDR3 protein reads CAWSLGGPSAETLYF.

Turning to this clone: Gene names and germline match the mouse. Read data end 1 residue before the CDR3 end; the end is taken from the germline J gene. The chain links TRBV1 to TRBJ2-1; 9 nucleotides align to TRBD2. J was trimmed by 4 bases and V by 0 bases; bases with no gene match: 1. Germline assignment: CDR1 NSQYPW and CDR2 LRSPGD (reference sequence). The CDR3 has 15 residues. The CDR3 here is CTCSADWGGYAEQFF. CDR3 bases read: TGCACCTGCAGTGCAGACTGGGGGGGTTATGCTGAGCAGTTC.

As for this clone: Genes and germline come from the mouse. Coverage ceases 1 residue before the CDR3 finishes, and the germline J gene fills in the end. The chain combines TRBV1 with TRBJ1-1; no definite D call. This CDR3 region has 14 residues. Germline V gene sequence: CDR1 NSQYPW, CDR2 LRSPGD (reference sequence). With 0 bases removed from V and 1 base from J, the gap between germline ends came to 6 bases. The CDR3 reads CTCSADLGNTEVFF. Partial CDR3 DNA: TGCACCTGCAGTGCAGATCTTGGAAACACAGAAGTCTTC.

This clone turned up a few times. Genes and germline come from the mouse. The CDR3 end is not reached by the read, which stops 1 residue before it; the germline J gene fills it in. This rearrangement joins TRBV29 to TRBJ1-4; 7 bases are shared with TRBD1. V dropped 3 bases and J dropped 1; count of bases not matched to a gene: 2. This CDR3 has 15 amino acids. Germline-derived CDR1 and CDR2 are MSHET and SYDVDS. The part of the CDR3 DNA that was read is TGTGCTAGCAGTTTGGGACAGAATTCCAACGAAAGATTATTT. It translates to CASSLGQNSNERLF. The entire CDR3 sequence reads CASSLGQNSNERLFF.

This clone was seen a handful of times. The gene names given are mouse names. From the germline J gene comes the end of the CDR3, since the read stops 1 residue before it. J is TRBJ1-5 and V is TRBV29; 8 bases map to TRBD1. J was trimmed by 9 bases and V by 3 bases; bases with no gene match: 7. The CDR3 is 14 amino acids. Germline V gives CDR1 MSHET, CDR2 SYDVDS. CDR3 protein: CASSFRTGTRAPLF. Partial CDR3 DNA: TGTGCTAGCAGTTTCCGGACAGGGACGCGGGCTCCGCTT.

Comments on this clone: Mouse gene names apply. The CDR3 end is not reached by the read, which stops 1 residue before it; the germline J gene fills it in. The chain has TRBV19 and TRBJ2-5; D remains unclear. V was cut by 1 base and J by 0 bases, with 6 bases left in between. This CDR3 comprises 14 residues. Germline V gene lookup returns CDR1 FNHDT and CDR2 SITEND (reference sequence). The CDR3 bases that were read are TGTGCCAGCAGTATATTTCAAAACCAAGACACCCAGTAC. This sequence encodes CASSIFQNQDTQY. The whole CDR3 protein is CASSIFQNQDTQYF. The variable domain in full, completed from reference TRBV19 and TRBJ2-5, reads GGIITQTPKFLIGQEGQKLTLKCQQNFNHDTMYWYRQDSGKGLRLIYYSITENDLQKGDLSEGYDASREKKSSFSLTVTSAQKNEMAVFLCASSIFQNQDTQYFGPGTRLLVL.

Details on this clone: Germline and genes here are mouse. Incomplete CDR3 DNA: TGTGGTGCTAGACAGAATGCAAACACCGGGCAGCTCTAC. Its protein is CGARQNANTGQLY. The full-length CDR3 reads as CGARQNANTGQLYF. The V gene is TRBV20, the J gene TRBJ2-2; D is undetermined. The read finishes 1 residue shy of the CDR3 end, and the germline J gene is used to complete it. Germline assignment: CDR1 GFQATS and CDR2 STVNSAI. With 3 bases removed from V and 0 bases from J, the gap between germline ends came to 8 bases. The CDR3 length is 14 residues.

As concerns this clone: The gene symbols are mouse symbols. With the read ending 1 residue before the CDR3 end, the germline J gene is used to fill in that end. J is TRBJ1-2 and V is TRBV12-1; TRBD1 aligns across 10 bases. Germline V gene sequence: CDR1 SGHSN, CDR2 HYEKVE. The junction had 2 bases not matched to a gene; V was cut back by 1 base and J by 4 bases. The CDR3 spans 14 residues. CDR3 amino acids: CASSLGDRGSDYTF. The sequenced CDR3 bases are TGTGCCAGCTCTCTTGGGGACAGGGGCTCCGACTACACC.